This is a list of T cell receptor beta chains from one sample in a study of early T cells in non-severe SARS-CoV-2 infection. In TCRdb, the 5' RACE reads were re-called with MiXCR into one record per CDR3 protein. Found here are 60,000 to 90,000 distinct CDR3 sequences, about a sixth of them singletons; the top ten hold roughly 2.7%. What was sequenced was whole blood. The receptors were gathered from an adult who was a healthcare worker with PCR-confirmed SARS-CoV-2 infection or an uninfected control (not recorded which). Each CDR3 is given with its conserved first and last residue. The D gene is left open where the match is weak. Clone size is stated in some rows and not others, as once, few, many or a class when expanded.

cdr3_aa cdr3_nt d_call v_call clone_size j_call
CASSLAGLLYGYTF TGTGCCAGCAGCTTAGCAGGTCTCCTCTATGGCTACACCTTC . TRBV7-9 many TRBJ1-2
CASSFRKNTEAFF TGTGCCAGCAGTTTTCGGAAGAACACTGAAGCTTTCTTT . TRBV6-5 few TRBJ1-1
CASSKTGPSTVNEQFF TGTGCCAGCAGTAAAACGGGGCCGAGTACCGTCAATGAGCAGTTCTTC . TRBV2 . TRBJ2-1
CASRRTGDGNTIYF TGCGCCAGCAGACGAACAGGGGACGGAAACACCATATATTTT TRBD1 TRBV5-1 few TRBJ1-3
CASRKQGAGDTQYF TGTGCCAGTAGGAAACAGGGGGCAGGAGATACGCAGTATTTT TRBD1 TRBV19 many TRBJ2-3
CASSQDSKNIQYF TGTGCCAGCAGCCAGGACAGCAAAAACATTCAGTACTTC . TRBV7-2 medium-sized TRBJ2-4
CASSLITSGSRGGELFF TGTGCCAGCAGCTTAATCACTAGCGGGAGTCGGGGCGGGGAGCTGTTTTTT TRBD2 TRBV7-6 few TRBJ2-2
CASSSPLSSGPSGELFF TGTGCCAGCAGTTCCCCCCTCTCTAGCGGGCCCTCCGGGGAGCTGTTTTTT TRBD2 TRBV27 . TRBJ2-2
CASSAGQGTYGYTF TGCGCCAGCAGCGCCGGACAGGGCACTTATGGCTACACCTTC TRBD1 TRBV5-1 . TRBJ1-2
CASSHVDLGFSSYNEQFF TGCGCCAGCAGCCATGTAGACCTTGGGTTTTCGTCCTACAATGAGCAGTTCTTC . TRBV4-1 many TRBJ2-1
CASSKLVGYEQFF TGTGCCAGCAGCAAACTAGTAGGGTATGAGCAGTTCTTC . TRBV6-5 few TRBJ2-1
CASSLDGTSEQYF TGTGCCAGCAGCTTAGACGGGACTAGCGAGCAGTACTTC TRBD2 TRBV11-3 many TRBJ2-7
CASSLVPGRVNTEAFF TGTGCCAGCAGCTTAGTACCGGGCAGAGTTAACACTGAAGCTTTCTTT . TRBV7-8 few TRBJ1-1
CASSLDGNSNQPQHF TGTGCCAGCAGTTTAGACGGAAATAGCAATCAGCCCCAGCATTTT . TRBV12-3/TRBV12-4 . TRBJ1-5
CATSSGNTGELFF TGTGCCACCAGTTCGGGGAACACCGGGGAGCTGTTTTTT . TRBV15 few TRBJ2-2
CASRRTLITEAFF TGTGCCAGCAGACGGACCTTGATCACTGAAGCTTTCTTT . TRBV6-5 few TRBJ1-1
CASSHPEGLAGITGELFF TGCGCCAGCAGCCATCCGGAGGGGCTAGCGGGAATTACCGGGGAGCTGTTTTTT TRBD2 TRBV4-1 few TRBJ2-2
CSVESRSTVLNTEAFF TGCAGCGTCGAGTCTCGGTCGACAGTTCTGAACACTGAAGCTTTCTTT . TRBV29-1 . TRBJ1-1
CAISEQAGMNEKLFF TGTGCCATCAGTGAGCAAGCAGGGATGAACGAAAAACTGTTTTTT . TRBV10-3 . TRBJ1-4
CATSRVAGGPDTQYF TGTGCCACCAGCAGAGTTGCGGGAGGGCCGGATACGCAGTATTTT TRBD2 TRBV15 . TRBJ2-3
CASSPGTLNIQYF TGTGCCAGCAGCCCCGGGACTTTAAACATTCAGTACTTC . TRBV6-6 many TRBJ2-4
CATSDSDPNQPQHF TGTGCCACCAGTGATTCGGACCCCAATCAGCCCCAGCATTTT . TRBV24-1 . TRBJ1-5
CASSIAQGTQYF TGTGCCAGTAGTATTGCCCAAGGGACCCAGTACTTC . TRBV19 many TRBJ2-5
CSASRTSGETDTQYF TGCAGTGCTAGCAGGACTAGCGGGGAAACAGATACGCAGTATTTT TRBD2 TRBV20-1 . TRBJ2-3